These 10 T cell receptor beta chains were all obtained from the same sample, sequenced in a study of a mutant IDH1 vaccine in newly diagnosed glioma (dated by TCRdb to the early 2020s). The library was built by means of the immunoSEQ multiplex PCR assay. TCRdb carries this immuneACCESS record with in-frame sequences only. Its versions omit some clonotypes, under half of them owing to an unresolved V gene in the studies checked, with the rest unexplained. This sample is represented by some 35,000 clones; 81% of them were singletons. The ten biggest clones cover 9.5% to 13% of the sample. This specimen's time point label, interpreted: week 5, during vaccination. Each vaccine dose, consisting of 300 ug of a 20-mer mutant IDH1 peptide in Montanide, was administered subcutaneously with topical imiquimod. Antigens for these TCRs are unknown. The sequenced sample was PBMCs, obtained from a glioma patient whose treatment included an IDH1 peptide vaccine. These receptors all stem from a man between 50 and 59 years old with glioma.

This clone occurred a few times. This chain connects TRBV19 to TRBJ2-3, with unresolved D. This CDR3 is built from 13 residues. The V gene's germline CDR1 is LNHDA and CDR2 SQIVND (reference sequence). Between the trimmed V and J ends, which lost 1 base and 5 bases, there was a span of 7 bases. CDR3 residues: CASSIVWGDTQYF. The CDR3 region has the DNA TGTGCCAGTAGTATAGTATGGGGAGATACGCAGTATTTT.

The rearrangement uses TRBV18 and TRBJ2-7; D unresolved. The CDR3 is 13 amino acids. The germline V gene has CDR1 KGHSH and CDR2 LQKENI. The V end was cut by 0 bases, the J end by 6 bases, with 9 bases between. The CDR3 sequence: CASSPPGPGEQYF. The CDR3 coding sequence is TGTGCCAGCTCACCACCAGGGCCGGGCGAGCAGTACTTC.

The rearrangement joins TRBV4-2 to TRBJ1-3, with no clear D. The germline CDR1 and CDR2 sequences are LGHNA and YNFKEQ. The CDR3 has 16 residues. V gave up 0 bases and J gave up 3 bases, with 12 bases separating them. CDR3 in DNA: TGTGCCAGCAGCCAAGAAGGAACGGTGGGTGGAAACACCATATATTTT. Protein product: CASSQEGTVGGNTIYF.

CDR3 loop: CASNLGGARNEQFF. The CDR3 DNA reads TGTGCCAGCAACCTTGGGGGGGCCAGGAATGAGCAGTTCTTC. The V call is TRBV7-8, the J call TRBJ2-1; D possibly corresponds to TRBD2 (7 bases). Trimming cost V 7 bases and J 7 bases, with 17 bases left between them. Germline V gene lookup returns CDR1 SGHVS and CDR2 FQNEAQ. The CDR3 runs to 14 residues. The full variable domain, rest sourced from reference TRBV7-8 and TRBJ2-1, is GAGVSQSPRYKVAKRGQDVALRCDPISGHVSLFWYQQALGQGPEFLTYFQNEAQLDKSGLPSDRFFAERPEGSVSTLKIQRTQQEDSAVYLCASNLGGARNEQFFGPGTRLTVL.

V is TRBV2 and J is TRBJ1-2, with D perhaps TRBD1 (5 bases). Germline V gene sequence: CDR1 SNHLY, CDR2 FYNNEI. The CDR3 runs 14 residues. V was clipped by 8 bases and J by 3 bases, with 16 bases between them. The CDR3 nucleotides read TGTGCCAGCCCCACGGGACTAAGGGACTATGGCTACACCTTC. Translating gives CASPTGLRDYGYTF.

The rearrangement uses TRBV4-3 and TRBJ1-2, with a tentative D call TRBD1 (6 bases). Trimming removed 1 base at V and 2 bases at J, with 11 bases between. This CDR3 contains 15 residues. The germline V gene encodes CDR1 LGHNA and CDR2 YSLEER. The CDR3 nucleotides are TGCGCCAGCAGCCAAGTAGGACAGATGAACTATGGCTACACCTTC. This encodes CASSQVGQMNYGYTF.

The chain's CDR3 is CASAYNTEAFF. CDR3 nucleotides: TGTGCCAGCGCCTACAACACTGAAGCTTTCTTT. The chain is built from TRBV6-6 and TRBJ1-1; no reliable D call. Germline CDR1 reads MNHNY; CDR2 reads SVGAGI (reference sequence). CDR3 size: 11 residues. Trimming cost V 8 bases and J 2 bases, with 6 bases left between them.

The rearrangement uses TRBV6-5 and TRBJ2-7; 10 bases agree with TRBD1. This CDR3 has 14 residues. Germline CDR1 reads MNHEY; CDR2 reads SVGAGI. Trimming at V came to 5 bases and at J to 2 bases, leaving 3 bases not matched to a gene. The CDR3 coding sequence is TGTGCCAGCAGTATGACAGGGGGCACCTACGAGCAGTACTTC. This translates into CASSMTGGTYEQYF.

The rearrangement joins TRBV12-5 to TRBJ2-5; 7 nucleotides align to TRBD2. The length of the CDR3 is 14 residues. CDR1 is LGHNT, CDR2 FRNRAP, per germline. After removal of 7 bases from V and 5 bases from J, the junction contained 10 bases not matched to a gene. This chain's CDR3 is CASASGEGRETQYF. The CDR3 DNA sequence: TGTGCTAGTGCCTCGGGGGAGGGGAGGGAGACCCAGTACTTC.

The count of this clone is one. V usage is TRBV4-1 and J usage is TRBJ2-2; 7 bases agree with TRBD1. With 1 base clipped from V and 7 bases from J, the junction kept 15 bases outside the gene matches. The CDR3 runs to 18 residues. CDR1 MGHRA and CDR2 YSYEKL come from the germline V gene. Here the CDR3 DNA reads TGCGCCAGCAGCCAAGCCCCCGGGACAGCAAGGGGAATCGGGGAGCTGTTTTTT. This sequence encodes CASSQAPGTARGIGELFF.